A selection of T cell receptor beta chains follows, all from one sample in a study of blood T cells in healthy people across ages. TCRdb re-called the 5' RACE reads through MiXCR, storing one row per CDR3 protein. Of about 1.6 million distinct CDR3 sequences listed, almost 35% were seen once; the top ten hold roughly 12%. Sequenced input: blood. Source of these receptors: a young woman in good health. The conserved cysteine and the conserved F or W are not part of the CDR3 here.

length: 15; V: TRBV7-3; CDR3: ASSFSPASGAYNEQF
length: 13; V: TRBV13; CDR3: ASSAGPSTNEKLF
length: 11; V: TRBV5-1; CDR3: ASSLLPTGEQY
length: 12; V: TRBV4-1; CDR3: ASRDPGTNYGYT
length: 13; V: TRBV9; CDR3: ASSASGSSADEQY
length: 13; V: TRBV24-1; CDR3: ATSDGTGVYNEQF
length: 11; V: TRBV18; CDR3: ASSPNRADTQY
length: 12; V: TRBV27; CDR3: ASRQRGFTETQY
length: 18; V: TRBV10-3; CDR3: AISVDLGQGASGNQETQY
length: 14; V: TRBV11-2; CDR3: ASSSTGQGATGELF
length: 15; V: TRBV20-1; CDR3: SATPRGTGNTYTEAF
length: 11; V: TRBV7-9; CDR3: ASSPRGLPEAF
length: 12; V: TRBV28; CDR3: ASSSGQGFNEQF
length: 14; V: TRBV10-1; CDR3: ASSEIWDPDTGELF
length: 15; V: TRBV7-8; CDR3: ASSLVIGDKNTGELF
length: 11; V: TRBV2; CDR3: ASREDRPEEQY
length: 11; V: TRBV20-1; CDR3: SASGTGSQPQH
length: 14; V: TRBV4-1; CDR3: ASSQGLAGRGNEQF
length: 10; V: TRBV28; CDR3: ATRPRGNEQF
length: 13; V: TRBV7-9; CDR3: ASSLDSSYNSPLH
length: 13; V: TRBV7-3; CDR3: ASSLMGERNSPLH
length: 16; V: TRBV4-1; CDR3: ASSRHLVGLAGREEQY
length: 16; V: TRBV7-8; CDR3: ASSPQPATGGRAREQY
length: 15; V: TRBV27; CDR3: ASSLKYRGAGSYEQY
length: 17; V: TRBV28; CDR3: ASSLTPSLATLAKNIQY
length: 11; V: TRBV30; CDR3: AWSVGQGTEQY
length: 11; V: TRBV3-1; CDR3: ASSPDLDQPQH
length: 13; V: TRBV7-3; CDR3: ASSQASSLNEKLF
length: 13; V: TRBV15; CDR3: ATSRGGDPTDTQY
length: 14; V: TRBV5-1; CDR3: ASSRTLGTSAYEQY
length: 11; V: TRBV6-5; CDR3: ASRNQISDTQY
length: 12; V: TRBV5-1; CDR3: ASSTKQGADIQY
length: 14; V: TRBV9; CDR3: ASSGKTPLLSNEQF
length: 12; V: TRBV21-1; CDR3: AGSEDSPTDTQY
length: 14; V: TRBV20-1; CDR3: SAALGGRAKYNEQF
length: 19; V: TRBV11-1; CDR3: ASSLFPGQGKGVWSSYEQY
length: 18; V: TRBV7-8; CDR3: ASSSFQGTLPSSGANVLT
length: 12; V: TRBV7-2; CDR3: ASSPGGGSTEAF
length: 10; V: TRBV10-3; CDR3: AITAVITEAF
length: 17; V: TRBV4-2; CDR3: ASSQVTGKRDSETGELF
length: 11; V: TRBV20-1; CDR3: SGGGGSPYEQY
length: 12; V: TRBV29-1; CDR3: SVGRGTRAYEQY